The clone carrying this T cell receptor beta chain has a handful of counts. What it recognizes is unknown. This specimen comes from a study of blood T cells in healthy people across ages. V lost 5 bases to trimming and J lost 4 bases, with 17 bases between them. Germline CDR1 reads SEHNR; CDR2 reads FQNEAQ (reference sequence). This CDR3 is 15 amino acids long. Study results and limitations: Conclusively comparing naive with antigen-experienced cells was impossible with unsorted PBMCs.

A second 7 to 11 cycle PCR used barcoded and J-beta primers. Each CDR3 protein gets one entry after TCRdb re-called the 5' RACE reads with MiXCR. This sample has 950,000 to 1,200,000 distinct CDR3 sequences; around two fifths occur once, and the top ten carry around 13%. The TCR comes from a man younger than 35 in good health. V is TRBV7-9 and J is TRBJ1-1; a weak D match, TRBD1 (6 bases). What was sequenced was blood. CDR3 nucleotide sequence: TGTGCCAGCAGCCGTGGACAGTTAGACGTCACTGAAGCTTTCTTT. Protein product: CASSRGQLDVTEAFF.